This TCR beta chain is from a study of early T cells in non-severe SARS-CoV-2 infection. At the level of the study: The authors sequenced bulk RNA from unsorted whole blood, leaving chains unpaired.

Regarding this clonotype: The antigen is unknown.

V shed 1 base and J shed 4 bases, with 3 bases lying between them. There are 12 residues in the CDR3. Germline CDR1 and CDR2: SGHAT and FQNNGV. MiXCR, applied by TCRdb to the 5' RACE reads, yields one record per CDR3 protein. The data show roughly 28,000 distinct CDR3 sequences, roughly 5.4% seen once. Study-wide points: VDJdb-based annotation leaned toward anti-spike CD8 responses and missed private and CD4 specificities.

The rearrangement joins TRBV11-2 to TRBJ2-3, with D unresolved. Sequenced input: whole blood. The source is an adult who was a healthcare worker with PCR-confirmed SARS-CoV-2 infection or an uninfected control (not recorded which). The CDR3 here is CASSLVSDTQYF. CDR3 in DNA: TGTGCCAGCAGCTTAGTTTCAGATACGCAGTATTTT.